A single sample gave rise to the 3 T cell receptor beta chains below, sequenced in a study of cytomegalovirus exposure and HLA in healthy donors (dated by TCRdb to about 2017). The library was built by means of the immunoSEQ multiplex PCR assay. The clones in this table, taken by TCRdb from immuneACCESS, are in-frame only. Not every clone is retained; where verified, under half of the shortfall comes from an unresolved V gene, and the cause of the rest is unknown. This sample comprises roughly 200,000 clones, roughly 81% of them detected only once. The biggest ten clones account for about 1.2% of the sample. The sequencing input was PBMCs. The source of these receptors is a woman in her 30s in good health and CMV-seronegative.

In DNA, the CDR3 is TGTGCCAGCAGCCAACACGGTAGCAATCAGCCCCAGCATTTT. Translated: CASSQHGSNQPQHF. The V call is TRBV14, the J call TRBJ1-5; D not resolved. The CDR3 has 14 amino acids. Germline assignment: CDR1 SGHDN and CDR2 FVKESK. With 2 bases removed from V and 0 bases from J, the gap between germline ends came to 5 bases.

This chain links TRBV6-6 with TRBJ1-4; 10 bases map to TRBD1. The trim removed 7 bases at V and 8 bases at J, leaving 7 bases unmatched. The germline gives CDR1 MNHNY, CDR2 SVGAGI (reference sequence). The CDR3 runs to 14 residues. The CDR3 loop reads CASKDRDRGEKLFF. CDR3 sequence (DNA): TGTGCCAGCAAAGACCGGGACAGGGGCGAAAAACTGTTTTTT.

This clone was seen more than once but under ten times. The chain has TRBV6-5 and TRBJ1-2; maybe TRBD1 (6 bases). V was clipped by 1 base and J by 7 bases, with 10 bases between them. Germline loops: CDR1 MNHEY, CDR2 SVGAGI. This CDR3 is built from 13 residues. CDR3 sequence (DNA): TGTGCCAGCAGTTACTTTACAGGGTCTGGCTACACCTTC. Residues: CASSYFTGSGYTF.